The T cell receptor (beta chain) under discussion was sequenced for a study of T-cell memory formation after mild COVID-19. Per the germline V gene, CDR1 is MNHNY and CDR2 is SVGAGI (reference sequence). This CDR3 has 11 amino acids. Deletions cut 5 bases from V and 9 bases from J, with 8 bases between. 5'RACE primed at constant segments yielded TCR alpha and TCR beta cDNA libraries bearing sample barcodes and UMIs. MiXCR, run by TCRdb on the 5' RACE reads, gives a single entry per CDR3 protein. The sample records about 260,000 distinct CDR3 sequences, under 8.5% being singletons. The V gene is TRBV6-6, the J gene TRBJ1-5, with no clear D. The receptor's source is a man aged 18 to 30 who had mild COVID-19 (a few samples of this study predate the infection). Cell type and time point are not known. Material for sequencing was PBMCs or a T cell subset sorted from them (not recorded which). CDR3 nucleotides: TGTGCCAGCAGTCGGGTGGGGCCCCAGCATTTT. Translated, it gives CASSRVGPQHF.